This T cell receptor beta chain was documented in a study of blood T cell repertoires in COVID-19. About the research overall: T cells, B-cell-depleted T cells, or PBMCs supplied cDNA or gDNA.

Generated by immunoSEQ multiplex PCR, the TCRdb table keeps only in-frame clones and is missing some. Here the sample spans around 100,000 clones, 88% being singletons. Germline assignment: CDR1 SGHTA and CDR2 FQGNSA. V was pared by 1 base and J by 14 bases, with 9 bases between. The CDR3 extends over 11 amino acids. The receptor comes from a human donor in a cohort sampled during active COVID-19. Source material: peripheral blood. The chain recombines TRBV7-2 with TRBJ2-1; D is possibly TRBD2 (5 bases). The CDR3 reads CASSLVRDKFF. CDR3 bases: TGTGCCAGCAGCTTAGTACGGGATAAGTTCTTC.